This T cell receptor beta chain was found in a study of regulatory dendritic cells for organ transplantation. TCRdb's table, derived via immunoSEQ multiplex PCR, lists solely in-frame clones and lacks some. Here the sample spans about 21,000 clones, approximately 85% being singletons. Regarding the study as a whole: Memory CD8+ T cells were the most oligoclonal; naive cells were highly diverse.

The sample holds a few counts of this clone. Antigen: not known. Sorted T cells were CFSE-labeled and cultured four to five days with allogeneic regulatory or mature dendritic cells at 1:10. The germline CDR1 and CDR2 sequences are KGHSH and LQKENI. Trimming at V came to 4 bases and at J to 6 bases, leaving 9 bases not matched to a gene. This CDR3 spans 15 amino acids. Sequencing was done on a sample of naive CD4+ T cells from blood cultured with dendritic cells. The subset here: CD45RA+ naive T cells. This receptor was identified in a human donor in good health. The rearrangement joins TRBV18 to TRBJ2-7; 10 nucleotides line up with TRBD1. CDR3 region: CASSLTGTGDFEQYF. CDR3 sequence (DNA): TGTGCCAGCTCACTGACCGGGACAGGGGACTTCGAGCAGTACTTC.